Here is one T cell receptor (beta chain) with its context. Germline V gene data show CDR1 as SGHRS and CDR2 as YFSETQ. CDR3 length: 15 residues. V lost 0 bases and J 4 bases, leaving 13 bases between the germline ends. In the original analysis: Estimation of nucleated cell counts was performed using reference gene primer amplification. This table comes from immunoSEQ multiplex PCR, and its TCRdb copy is limited to in-frame clones, with some not included. The DNA gave D and trimming, while V, J and clone size come from that table. Found here are about 110,000 clones, 70% to 80% of them singletons; the top ten hold 6.5% to 8.5%. These data belong to a study of blood T cell repertoires in COVID-19. The overall study: COVID-19 samples from acute and convalescent phases originated in the United States, Italy and Spain. Sample material is recorded as cDNA or gDNA derived from T cells, B-cell-depleted T cells, or PBMCs.

The chain links TRBV5-1 to TRBJ1-1, with D maybe TRBD1 (5 bases). This sequence originates from a woman aged 60 to 75 with acute or convalescent COVID-19. Sequencing was performed on peripheral blood. The CDR3 region is CASSLVLWGSTEAFF. The CDR3 DNA reads TGCGCCAGCAGCTTGGTCTTGTGGGGCTCCACTGAAGCTTTCTTT.